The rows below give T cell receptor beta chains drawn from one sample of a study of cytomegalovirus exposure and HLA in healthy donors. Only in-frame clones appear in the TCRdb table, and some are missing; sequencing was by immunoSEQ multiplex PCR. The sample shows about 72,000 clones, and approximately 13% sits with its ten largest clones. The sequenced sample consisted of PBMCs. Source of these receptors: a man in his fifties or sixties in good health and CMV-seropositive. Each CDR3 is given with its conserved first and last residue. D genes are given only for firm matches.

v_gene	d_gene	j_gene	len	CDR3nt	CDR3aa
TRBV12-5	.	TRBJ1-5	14	TGTGCTAGTGGTACCGCAACAGAAGTTCAGCCCCAGCATTTT	CASGTATEVQPQHF
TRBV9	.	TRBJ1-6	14	TGTGCCAGCGGTAATACGAGGGATAATTCACCCCTCCACTTT	CASGNTRDNSPLHF
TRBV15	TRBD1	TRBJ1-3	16	TGTGCCACGCACCGGGACAGGTCCCTCTCTGGAAACACCATATATTTT	CATHRDRSLSGNTIYF
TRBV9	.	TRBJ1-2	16	TGTGCCAGCAGCGTCCTCTCCTGGACAGCTAACTATGGCTACACCTTC	CASSVLSWTANYGYTF
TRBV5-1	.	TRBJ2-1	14	TGCGCCAGCAGCCCGGACAGACCGGAAGATGAGCAGTTCTTC	CASSPDRPEDEQFF
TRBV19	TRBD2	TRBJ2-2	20	TGTGCCAGTAGTATCCCCCGCCGAAGGAGCGGGGGGAAGTTGGCCGGGGAGCTGTTTTTT	CASSIPRRRSGGKLAGELFF
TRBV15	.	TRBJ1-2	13	TGTGCCACCAGCAGAGGGGGGCAGAATGGCTACACCTTC	CATSRGGQNGYTF
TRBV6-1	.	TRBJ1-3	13	TGTTCATCTAAGGCGGAATCTGGAAACACCATATATTTT	CSSKAESGNTIYF
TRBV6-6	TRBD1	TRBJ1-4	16	TGTGCCAGCAATTGGGACAGGGGCGTTCCTAATGAAAAACTGTTTTTT	CASNWDRGVPNEKLFF
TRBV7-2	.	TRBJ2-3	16	TGTGCCAGCAGGTATTTCCCAGGAGGTTTTCGTGATACGCAGTATTTT	CASRYFPGGFRDTQYF
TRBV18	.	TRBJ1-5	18	TGTGCCAGCTCACCTTTTCCGCAGATGGGGGGTAGCAATCAGCCCCAGCATTTT	CASSPFPQMGGSNQPQHF
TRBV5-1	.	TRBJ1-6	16	TGCGCCAGCAGCTTGGGATGGGGGCTGAGGGATTCACCCCTCCACTTT	CASSLGWGLRDSPLHF
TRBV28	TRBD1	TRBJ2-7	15	TGTGCCAGCAGTTCCTCCGACAGGGGGCCCTACGAGCAGTACTTC	CASSSSDRGPYEQYF
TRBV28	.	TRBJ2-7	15	TGTGCCAGCAGTTTGTGGAACAGGGATAGCTACGAGCAGTACTTC	CASSLWNRDSYEQYF
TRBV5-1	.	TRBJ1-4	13	TGCGCCAGCAGCCGTAATACGGATGAAAAACTGTTTTTT	CASSRNTDEKLFF
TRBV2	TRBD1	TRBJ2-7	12	TGTGCCAGCCGGACAGGCTCCTACGAGCAGTACTTC	CASRTGSYEQYF
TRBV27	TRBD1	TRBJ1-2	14	TGTGCCAGCAGCTTGGGACAGGGAGTCTATGGCTACACCTTC	CASSLGQGVYGYTF
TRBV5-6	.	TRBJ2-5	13	TGTGCCAGCAGCTTAGGTGGGGGGGAGACCCAGTACTTC	CASSLGGGETQYF
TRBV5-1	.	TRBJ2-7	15	TGCGCCAGCAGCTTCGGGTCTGGGAGCTCCTACGAGCAGTACTTC	CASSFGSGSSYEQYF
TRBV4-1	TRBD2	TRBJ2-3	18	TGCGCTCCAAGCCTTTCCCGTGAAGCGGGGGGTCTATCAGATACGCAGTATTTT	CAPSLSREAGGLSDTQYF
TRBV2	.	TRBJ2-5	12	TGTGCCAGCACCCCTGGGGGGGAGACCCAGTACTTC	CASTPGGETQYF
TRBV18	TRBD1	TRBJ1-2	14	TGTGCCAGCTCACCTTCCGGGACAGGAGATGGCTACACCTTC	CASSPSGTGDGYTF
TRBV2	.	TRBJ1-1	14	TGTGCCAGCAGGGCACAGGTGGGGAACACTGAAGCTTTCTTT	CASRAQVGNTEAFF
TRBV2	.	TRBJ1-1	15	TGTGCCAGCAGTGTCCCCCTGACTGGTAACACTGAAGCTTTCTTT	CASSVPLTGNTEAFF
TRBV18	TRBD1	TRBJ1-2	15	TGTGCCAGCTCACTTGACAGGGGGCTAGGTGGAGGCTACACCTTC	CASSLDRGLGGGYTF
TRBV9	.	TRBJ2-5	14	TGTGCCAGCAGCGTAGACAGCTTCCAAGAGACCCAGTACTTC	CASSVDSFQETQYF
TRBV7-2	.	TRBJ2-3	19	TGTGCCAGCAGCCGACGACGTACCACAGGACCACCTAGCACAGATACGCAGTATTTT	CASSRRRTTGPPSTDTQYF
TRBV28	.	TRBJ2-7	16	TGTGCCAGCAGGCGGGACAGTTTGAGGGGGGACTACGAGCAGTACTTC	CASRRDSLRGDYEQYF
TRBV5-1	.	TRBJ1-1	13	TGCGCCAGCAGCGCGGCAGGGGACACTGAAGCTTTCTTT	CASSAAGDTEAFF
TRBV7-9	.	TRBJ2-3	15	TGTGCCAGCAGCGCGATCTTCGCTTTGGCAGATACGCAGTATTTT	CASSAIFALADTQYF
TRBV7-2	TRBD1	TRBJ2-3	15	TGTGCCAGCAGCTACACAGGACAGGGGACAGATACGCAGTATTTT	CASSYTGQGTDTQYF
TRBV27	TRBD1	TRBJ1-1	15	TGTGCCAGCAGTTTAGATAACAGGGGAGGAACTGAAGCTTTCTTT	CASSLDNRGGTEAFF
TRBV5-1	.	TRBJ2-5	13	TGCGCCAGCAGCCTACACAGGGAAGAGACCCAGTACTTC	CASSLHREETQYF
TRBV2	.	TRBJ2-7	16	TGTGCCAGCAGGCGAGGGTATACGGACAGTTCCTACGAGCAGTACTTC	CASRRGYTDSSYEQYF
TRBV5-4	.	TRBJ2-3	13	TGTGCCAGCAGCTTCCAGTACACAGATACGCAGTATTTT	CASSFQYTDTQYF
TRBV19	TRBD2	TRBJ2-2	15	TGTGCCAGTAGTAGGGGACTAGTTCTTTTCGGGGAGCTGTTTTTT	CASSRGLVLFGELFF
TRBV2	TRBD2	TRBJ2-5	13	TGTGCCGGGGCCGGGAGGGCACAAGAGACCCAGTACTTC	CAGAGRAQETQYF
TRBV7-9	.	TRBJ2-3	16	TGTGCCAGCAACCCCCAGCGGACGGAGAGCACAGATACGCAGTATTTT	CASNPQRTESTDTQYF
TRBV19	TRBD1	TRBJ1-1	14	TGTGCCAGTAGTGCTTTACAGGGGGGAATTGAAGCTTTCTTT	CASSALQGGIEAFF
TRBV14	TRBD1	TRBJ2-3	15	TGTGCCAGCAGCCCCCGACAGGGCATCACAGATACGCAGTATTTT	CASSPRQGITDTQYF
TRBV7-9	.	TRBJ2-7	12	TGTGCCAGCAGCTTAAGCGGCTACGAGCAGTACTTC	CASSLSGYEQYF
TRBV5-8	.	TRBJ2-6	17	TGTGCCAGCAGCTTGGAGGGGGAATGGGCTGGGGCCAACGTCCTGACTTTC	CASSLEGEWAGANVLTF
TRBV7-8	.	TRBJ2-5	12	TGTGCCAGCAGCCCGTACGGGGGGACCCAGTACTTC	CASSPYGGTQYF
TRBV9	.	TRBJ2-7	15	TGTGCCAGCAGCGTGGGGGGGACAGGTCTCTACGAGCAGTACTTC	CASSVGGTGLYEQYF
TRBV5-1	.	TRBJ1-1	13	TGCGCCAGCAGCCCAGACAGAGACACTGAAGCTTTCTTT	CASSPDRDTEAFF
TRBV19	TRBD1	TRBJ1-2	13	TGTGCCAGTAGTACAGACAGGGGGAACGGCTACACCTTC	CASSTDRGNGYTF